The 29 T cell receptor beta chains presented below share a single source sample, sequenced in a study of T cells in Graves' hyperthyroidism and ophthalmopathy. Regions amplified from RNA transcripts were the TCR beta CDR3 regions. RT-PCR in the first round (using the HTBI primer set) targeted the TCR CDR3. TCRdb re-analysed the multiplex PCR reads in MiXCR, keeping a single row per CDR3 protein. This sample yields under 550,000 distinct CDR3 sequences, of which about 20% are seen a single time; about 45% belongs to the top ten. The source material was blood. The source is a man aged 35 to 55 with Graves' ophthalmopathy.

This clonotype was seen only a few times. This chain uses TRBV5-1 with TRBJ1-1; D gene ambiguous. V shed 4 bases and J shed 2 bases, with 9 bases lying between them. Germline CDR1 is SGHRS and CDR2 is YFSETQ. There are 13 residues in the CDR3. CDR3 protein: CASSVYINTEAFF. CDR3 nucleotide sequence: TGCGCCAGCAGCGTGTACATAAACACTGAAGCTTTCTTT.

The chain is built from TRBV20-1 and TRBJ2-1; possibly TRBD1 or TRBD2 for D (5 bases each). The CDR3 contains 13 residues. The V and J ends lost 6 bases and 7 bases respectively, with 16 bases between them. Germline V gene sequence: CDR1 DFQATT, CDR2 SNEGSKA (reference sequence). The CDR3: CSAKGTIGNEQFF. The CDR3 DNA reads as TGCAGTGCGAAAGGGACCATTGGTAATGAGCAGTTCTTC.

For this clonotype: Given a much more abundant clone one base away, this may be a read error. The chain carries TRBV20-1 and TRBJ1-1; the D is unclear. CDR1 and CDR2 (germline): DFQATT, SNEGSKA (reference sequence). The CDR3 spans 14 residues. V was pared by 1 base and J by 3 bases, with 12 bases between. This CDR3 is CSARALGRDTEAFF. CDR3 nucleotide sequence: TGCAGTGCTAGAGCGTTGGGAAGGGACACTGAAGCTTTCTTT.

The V gene is TRBV9, the J gene TRBJ2-2; D not certain. Germline assignment: CDR1 SGDLS and CDR2 YYNGEE. Trimming pared 5 bases from V and 1 base from J, leaving 12 bases between. The CDR3 length is 15 residues. CDR3 DNA: TGTGCCAGCAGACTCGCGGACCGGAACACCGGGGAGCTGTTTTTT. This translates into CASRLADRNTGELFF.

This clonotype appeared a few times. The V gene is TRBV18, the J gene TRBJ1-2; D is uncertain. This CDR3 is 14 amino acids long. Trimming left V 1 base short and J 4 bases short, with 10 bases between. Germline CDR1 and CDR2: KGHSH and LQKENI. CDR3 in DNA: TGTGCCAGCTCACCACTAACCGCGGCCTATGGCTACACCTTC. Encoded protein: CASSPLTAAYGYTF.

This clonotype was counted many times. The CDR3 here is CASSSNRAPQETQYF. The CDR3 region has the DNA TGTGCCAGCAGTAGTAATCGGGCCCCACAAGAGACCCAGTACTTC. The rearrangement joins TRBV12-3 or TRBV12-4 to TRBJ2-5; no firm D call. V was shortened by 5 bases and J by 2 bases, with 15 bases between the two germline ends. This CDR3 is built from 15 residues.

Of note for this clonotype: This could be a read error, since a much larger clone is one nucleotide away. The chain joins TRBV28 to TRBJ2-7; possible D gene TRBD1, 5 bases. CDR1 is MDHEN and CDR2 is SYDVKM in the germline V gene. The CDR3 runs to 15 residues. Trimming removed 5 bases from V and 0 bases from J, with 14 bases in between. The CDR3 DNA sequence: TGTGCCAGCAGTCCAACGGAGACAGCCTCCTACGAGCAGTACTTC. Its protein product is CASSPTETASYEQYF.

This clonotype turned up a few times. The chain uses TRBV12-5 and TRBJ1-1; weak D call: TRBD1 (5 bases). The CDR3 extends over 14 amino acids. V lost 3 bases, J lost 5 bases, and 13 bases lay in between. In germline, CDR1 is LGHNT, CDR2 FRNRAP. The CDR3 protein is CASGFSGGRTEAFF. CDR3 bases: TGTGCTAGTGGTTTTTCGGGGGGGAGGACTGAAGCTTTCTTT.

CDR3 protein: CASSRLGGSGTGAGDTQYF. The CDR3 coding sequence is TGTGCCAGCAGCCGCCTAGGTGGATCCGGGACAGGGGCCGGAGATACGCAGTATTTT. The rearrangement links TRBV6-4 to TRBJ2-3; 10 bases align to TRBD1. Trimming cost V 6 bases and J 5 bases; bases outside gene matches: 20. Germline values: CDR1 MRHNA, CDR2 SNTAGT. The CDR3 is made up of 19 amino acids.

At least ten counts were recorded for this clonotype. A junction end diverges from the germline sequence, so it may reflect a read error. J is TRBJ1-6 and V is TRBV5-1, with 7 positions matching TRBD1. Germline assignment: CDR1 SGHRS and CDR2 YFSETQ. This CDR3 spans 16 amino acids. The CDR3 reads CASSLTGSSYNSPLHF. The CDR3 DNA reads as TGTGCCAGCAGCCTGACAGGGAGCTCCTATAATTCACCCCTCCACTTT.

V gene TRBV9 combines with J gene TRBJ1-2; 11 bases fit TRBD1. V shed 4 bases and J 8 bases; nucleotides not matched to a gene: 7. Germline V lookup: CDR1 SGDLS, CDR2 YYNGEE. This CDR3 contains 14 residues. CDR3 region: CASSLGQGAQGYTF. CDR3 in DNA: TGTGCCAGCAGCCTCGGACAGGGGGCACAAGGCTACACCTTC.

This clonotype has a handful of counts. The genes are TRBV5-6 and TRBJ2-2; D tentatively fits TRBD1 or TRBD2 (7 bases each). The CDR3 extends over 18 amino acids. The V gene lost 5 bases and the J gene lost 0 bases, with 20 bases spanning the gap. Germline CDR1 is SGHDT and CDR2 is YYEEEE. DNA of the CDR3: TGTGCCAGCAGTTCCTTGGATCAGGGGGGGACGAACACCGGGGAGCTGTTTTTT. It yields the protein CASSSLDQGGTNTGELFF. Combining the CDR3 with reference TRBV5-6 and TRBJ2-2 gives the whole variable domain DAGVTQSPTHLIKTRGQQVTLRCSPKSGHDTVSWYQQALGQGPQFIFQYYEEEERQRGNFPDRFSGHQFPNYSSELNVNALLLGDSALYLCASSSLDQGGTNTGELFFGEGSRLTVL.

Many counts were recorded for this clonotype. This chain links TRBV5-1 with TRBJ2-1, with 7 bases aligning to TRBD1. V lost 0 bases to trimming and J lost 4 bases; unmatched junction nucleotides: 7. The CDR3 is 16 amino acids. Germline assignment: CDR1 SGHRS and CDR2 YFSETQ. For the CDR3, the DNA is TGCGCCAGCAGCTTGGTTTCGGGACAGAGATACAATGAGCAGTTCTTC. Its translation is CASSLVSGQRYNEQFF.

This clonotype occurred many times. The chain is built from TRBV6-1 and TRBJ1-2; D possibly corresponds to TRBD1 (5 bases). V was trimmed by 6 bases and J by 0 bases, leaving 8 bases between them. This CDR3 comprises 13 residues. Germline loops: CDR1 MNHNS, CDR2 SASEGT. This chain's CDR3 is CASRLTANYGYTF. The CDR3 bases are TGTGCCAGCAGGCTGACAGCTAACTATGGCTACACCTTC.

V usage is TRBV28 and J usage is TRBJ1-2; no firm D call. Trimming took 3 bases from V and 2 from J, leaving 7 bases between them. Germline values: CDR1 MDHEN, CDR2 SYDVKM. There are 13 residues in the CDR3. The CDR3 reads CASSFGSNYGYTF. The CDR3 DNA follows: TGTGCCAGCAGTTTCGGATCCAACTATGGCTACACCTTC.

This chain links TRBV5-1 with TRBJ1-1; TRBD1 is a possible D gene (6 bases). V was pared by 2 bases and J by 5 bases, with 13 bases between. The CDR3 spans 14 residues. Germline V gene sequence: CDR1 SGHRS, CDR2 YFSETQ. The CDR3 region has the DNA TGCGCCAGCAGCTTAGCCAGGGGCGGGACTGAAGCTTTCTTT. Its protein is CASSLARGGTEAFF.

The rearrangement uses TRBV9 and TRBJ2-5; 7 positions match TRBD2. Trimming cost V 0 bases and J 5 bases; bases outside gene matches: 10. The V gene's germline CDR1 is SGDLS and CDR2 YYNGEE. The CDR3 sequence is 16 residues long. CDR3 bases: TGTGCCAGCAGCGTAGATCAGCGGGGATATCGGGAGACCCAGTACTTC. It is translated as CASSVDQRGYRETQYF.

J is TRBJ2-1 and V is TRBV20-1; D may be TRBD1 (5 bases). The germline V and J ends were trimmed by 0 bases and 10 bases, with 19 bases remaining between them. The CDR3 is 15 amino acids. Germline values: CDR1 DFQATT, CDR2 SNEGSKA (reference sequence). The CDR3 nucleotides read TGCAGTGCTAGAGATCCAAAAGTTGACAGCATAGAGCAGTTCTTC. Translated, it gives CSARDPKVDSIEQFF.

Comment on this clonotype: This may be a read error: a much more frequent sequence differs by one nucleotide. V and J are TRBV12-3 or TRBV12-4 and TRBJ2-5; D may be TRBD1 (5 bases). The CDR3 loop spans 17 amino acids. The CDR3 loop reads CAGSRPQVGDGQETQYF. The CDR3 region has the DNA TGTGCCGGCAGCCGGCCCCAAGTAGGGGATGGTCAAGAGACCCAGTACTTC.

This clonotype has more than one count but fewer than ten. The chain carries TRBV27 and TRBJ2-4, with D perhaps matching TRBD1 or TRBD2 (5 bases each). Deletions cut 6 bases from V and 7 bases from J, with 7 bases between. CDR3 size: 11 residues. CDR1 is MNHEY, CDR2 SMNVEV, per germline (reference sequence). Here the CDR3 reads CASRWGNIQYF. The CDR3 bases are TGTGCCAGCAGGTGGGGGAACATTCAGTACTTC.

V gene TRBV2 combines with J gene TRBJ1-5, with D possibly matching TRBD1 (5 bases). V lost 3 bases and J lost 6, with 12 bases in between. Germline CDR1 SNHLY, CDR2 FYNNEI. CDR3 length equals 14 residues. CDR3: CASSEGRRGQPQHF. The DNA for the CDR3 is TGTGCCAGCAGTGAGGGACGCCGCGGTCAGCCCCAGCATTTT.

This rearrangement joins TRBV28 to TRBJ1-5; D gene ambiguous. The CDR3 spans 14 residues. Between the trimmed V and J ends, which lost 5 bases and 9 bases, there was a span of 17 bases. Germline assignment: CDR1 MDHEN and CDR2 SYDVKM. The CDR3 DNA sequence: TGTGCCAGCAGTCCCCCGTTGGGGTCCGGGCCCCAGCATTTT. Its translation: CASSPPLGSGPQHF. The variable domain in full, with the rest retrieved from reference TRBV28 and TRBJ1-5, is DVKVTQSSRYLVKRTGEKVFLECVQDMDHENMFWYRQDPGLGLRLIYFSYDVKMKEKGDIPEGYSVSREKKERFSLILESASTNQTSMYLCASSPPLGSGPQHFGDGTRLSIL.

This chain joins TRBV19 and TRBJ2-1; D possibly corresponds to TRBD2 (5 bases). V shed 9 bases and J shed 4 bases, with 16 bases lying between them. The V gene's germline CDR1 is LNHDA and CDR2 SQIVND (reference sequence). The length of the CDR3 is 14 residues. The chain's CDR3 is CASALRSGYNEQFF. The CDR3 DNA sequence: TGTGCCAGCGCACTCCGATCGGGGTACAATGAGCAGTTCTTC.

This sequence joins TRBV4-3 and TRBJ2-1; TRBD1 agrees at 10 bases. The CDR3 is made up of 16 amino acids. CDR1 is LGHNA and CDR2 is YSLEER in the germline V gene. Trimming cost V 1 base and J 6 bases; bases outside gene matches: 6. In DNA, the CDR3 is TGCGCCAGCAGCCAAGTGGGGACAGGGGTCGGCAATGAGCAGTTCTTC. This codes for CASSQVGTGVGNEQFF.

This clonotype was picked up a small number of times. This chain uses TRBV10-3 with TRBJ1-6; D unresolved. The CDR3 is 16 amino acids. V lost 6 bases, J lost 0 bases, and 12 bases lay in between. CDR1 and CDR2 from the germline V gene are ENHRY and SYGVKD. Written as DNA, the CDR3 is TGTGCCATCAGGGTGGACGGGAGCTCCTATAATTCACCCCTCCACTTT. Amino acids: CAIRVDGSSYNSPLHF.

The V and J genes are TRBV3-1 and TRBJ1-1, with TRBD1 matching 8 bases. V lost 5 bases and J lost 6; bases outside the gene matches: 11. This CDR3 spans 15 amino acids. CDR1 and CDR2 (germline): LGHDT, YNNKEL (reference sequence). The CDR3 DNA reads as TGTGCCAGCAGCTTAGGGGCAGGGGGCTTCTCTGAAGCTTTCTTT. Translating gives CASSLGAGGFSEAFF.

This clonotype has a handful of counts. The chain has TRBV9 and TRBJ2-1; the match to TRBD1 covers 7 bases. The CDR3 is 15 residues long. Germline CDR1 and CDR2: SGDLS and YYNGEE. Trimming took 1 base from V and 9 from J; bases not matched to a gene: 10. As DNA, the CDR3 is TGTGCCAGCAGCGTAATGGATGGGACAGCCGTTGAGCAGTTCTTC. Its translation is CASSVMDGTAVEQFF. The whole variable domain, remainder taken from reference TRBV9 and TRBJ2-1, is DSGVTQTPKHLITATGQRVTLRCSPRSGDLSVYWYQQSLDQGLQFLIQYYNGEERAKGNILERFSAQQFPDLHSELNLSSLELGDSALYFCASSVMDGTAVEQFFGPGTRLTVL.

V and J are TRBV5-1 and TRBJ2-1; TRBD1 agrees at 9 bases. This CDR3 comprises 15 residues. Germline V CDR1 and CDR2: SGHRS, YFSETQ. V lost 0 bases, J lost 6 bases, and 4 bases stayed unmatched. The CDR3 DNA sequence: TGCGCCAGCAGCTTGGGACAGGGGGGTTTCAATGAGCAGTTCTTC. Translated: CASSLGQGGFNEQFF.

This clonotype was seen repeatedly, ten times or more. This chain links TRBV29-1 with TRBJ2-5; D might be TRBD2 (5 bases). Germline-derived CDR1 and CDR2 are SQVTM and ANQGSEA. The ends were cut back, 5 bases at V and 5 bases at J, with 15 bases in the middle. The CDR3 is 13 amino acids. CDR3 coding DNA: TGCAGCGTTCGAGGCGGGTTGAGGGAGACCCAGTACTTC. Translation: CSVRGGLRETQYF.